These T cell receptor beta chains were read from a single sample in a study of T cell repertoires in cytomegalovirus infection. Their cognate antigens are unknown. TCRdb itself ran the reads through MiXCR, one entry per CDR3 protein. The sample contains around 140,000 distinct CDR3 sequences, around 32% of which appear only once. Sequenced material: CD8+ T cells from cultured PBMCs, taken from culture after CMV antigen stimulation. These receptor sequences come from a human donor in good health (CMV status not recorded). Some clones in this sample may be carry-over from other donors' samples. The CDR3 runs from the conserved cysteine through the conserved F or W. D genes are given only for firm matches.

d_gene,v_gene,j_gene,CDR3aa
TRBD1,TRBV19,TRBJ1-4,CASTSTGNLEKLFF
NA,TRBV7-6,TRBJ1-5,CASSSGGNQPQHF
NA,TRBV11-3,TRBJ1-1,CASSLGSNMRAFF
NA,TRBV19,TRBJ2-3,CASSTEDTQYF
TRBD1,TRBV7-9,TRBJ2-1,CASSSRTGVGNEQFF
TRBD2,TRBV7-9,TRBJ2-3,CASSLVSGGDTDTQYF
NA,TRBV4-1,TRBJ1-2,CASSQGTSYGYTF
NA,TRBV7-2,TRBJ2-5,CASSAPGGTQYF
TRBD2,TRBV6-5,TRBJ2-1,CASSSPPGLAGGQSSYNEQFF
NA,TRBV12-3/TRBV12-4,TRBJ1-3,CASSGGELGNTIYF
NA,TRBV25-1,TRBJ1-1,CASSESVNTEAFF
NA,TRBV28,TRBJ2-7,CASSTRQPQGPYEQYF
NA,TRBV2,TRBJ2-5,CASSELVPSRFKETQYF
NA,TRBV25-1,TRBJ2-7,CASSDVSYEQYF
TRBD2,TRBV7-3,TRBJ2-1,CASSLTAGGYNEQFF
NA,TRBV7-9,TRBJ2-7,CASSLRLGEQYF
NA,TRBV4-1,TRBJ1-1,CASSQERGMTTEAFF
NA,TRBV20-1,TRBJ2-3,CSVRGQGLADTQYF
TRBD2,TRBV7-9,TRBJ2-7,CASSFGLAGYEQYF
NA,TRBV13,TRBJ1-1,CASSLGSGQEAFF
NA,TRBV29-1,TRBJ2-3,CSVDKAATDTQYF
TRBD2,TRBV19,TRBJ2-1,CASSMMGGNEQFF
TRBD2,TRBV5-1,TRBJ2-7,CASSPRLAATSYEQYF
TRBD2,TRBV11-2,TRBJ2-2,CASSSRGAGTGELFF
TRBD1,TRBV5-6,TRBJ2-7,CASSPGQGNYEQYF
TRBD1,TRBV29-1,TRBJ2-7,CSVEGQGAYEQYF
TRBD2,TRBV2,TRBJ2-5,CANRPTSGETQYF
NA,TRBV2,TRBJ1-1,CASSGGGIMNTEAFF
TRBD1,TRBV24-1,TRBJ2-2,CATSAQDRVGTGELFF
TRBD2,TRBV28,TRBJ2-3,CALGEGDTQYF
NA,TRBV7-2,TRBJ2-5,CASSRLGGLKQETQYF
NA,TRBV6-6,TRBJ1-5,CASSRGGNQPQHF
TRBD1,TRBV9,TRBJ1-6,CASSVEGGPHSPLHF
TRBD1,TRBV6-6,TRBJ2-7,CASSYSRTGGEQYF
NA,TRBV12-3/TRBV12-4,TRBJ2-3,CASSQGGPDTQYF